This T cell receptor (beta chain) was profiled in a study of regulatory dendritic cells for organ transplantation. Across the whole study: Dendritic cell cultures received LPS on day 6.

The table came from immunoSEQ multiplex PCR; TCRdb's copy has only in-frame clones and leaves some out. In the table there are roughly 11,000 clones, nearly 90% of which are singletons. Allogeneic regulatory or mature dendritic cells were co-cultured for roughly five days with CFSE-labeled sorted T cells at 1:10. Naive CD45RA+ and memory CD45RO+ CD4+ or CD8+ T cells were FACS-sorted. Germline lookup yields CDR1 SQVTM and CDR2 ANQGSEA. Trimming pared 7 bases from V and 2 bases from J, leaving 10 bases between. The CDR3 extends over 12 amino acids. About this clone itself: Its antigen is undetermined.

Sequencing was done on a sample of naive CD8+ T cells from blood cultured with dendritic cells. Noted subset: CD45RA+ naive T cells. The chain has TRBV29-1 and TRBJ2-3, with D perhaps TRBD2 (5 bases). The origin of this receptor is a human donor in good health. The CDR3 reads CSGGRDTDTQYF. The CDR3 nucleotides read TGCAGCGGAGGGAGAGACACAGATACGCAGTATTTT.